These 32 T cell receptor beta chains were sequenced from one sample in a study of a mutant IDH1 vaccine in newly diagnosed glioma. As to time point: week 47, end of study. It was 300 ug of mutant IDH1 20-mer peptide that made up each vaccine dose, given with topical imiquimod. These receptors have no known antigen. TCRdb's table, derived via immunoSEQ multiplex PCR, lists solely in-frame clones and lacks some. Of tens of thousands of clones in the sample, 65% to 85% were seen once. The sequenced sample was PBMCs, obtained from a glioma patient whose treatment included an IDH1 peptide vaccine. The receptors were sampled from a man in his forties with glioma.

This chain uses TRBV7-9 with TRBJ2-3; no firm D call. The CDR3 is 13 residues long. Germline V gives CDR1 SEHNR, CDR2 FQNEAQ (reference sequence). V was pared by 3 bases and J by 4 bases, with 8 bases between. The CDR3 region is CASSFATADTQYF. CDR3 nucleotides: TGTGCCAGCAGCTTCGCGACGGCAGATACGCAGTATTTT.

The gene calls are TRBV12-1 and TRBJ2-7. TRBV12-1 has pseudogene status. This CDR3 has 11 residues. The CDR3 nucleotides read TGTGCCAGCAGCTTCTTTTACGAGCAGTACGTC. Protein product: CASSFFYEQYV.

This clone was seen more than once but under ten times. The chain has TRBV5-8 and TRBJ1-3; 7 positions match TRBD1. J lost 3 bases, V lost 2 bases, and 5 bases had no gene match. CDR1 and CDR2 (germline): SGHTS, YDEGEE. CDR3 length: 15 amino acids. The chain's CDR3 is CASSLRTGGGNTIYF. DNA for the CDR3: TGTGCCAGCAGCTTAAGGACAGGCGGTGGAAACACCATATATTTT.

The sample holds a few counts of this clone. The CDR3 protein is CASSFFGLNQPQHF. The CDR3 DNA sequence: TGTGCCAGCAGTTTTTTCGGGCTCAATCAGCCCCAGCATTTT. V gene TRBV28 combines with J gene TRBJ1-5, with D hard to call. V dropped 3 bases and J dropped 3 bases, with 9 bases sitting between them. This CDR3 region has 14 residues. Germline V gene data show CDR1 as MDHEN and CDR2 as SYDVKM.

The chain links TRBV25-1 to TRBJ2-3, with TRBD2 identical over 7 bases. J was trimmed by 7 bases and V by 5 bases; bases with no gene match: 12. The germline V gene has CDR1 MGHDK and CDR2 SYGVNS. This CDR3 region has 15 residues. CDR3 region: CASSWGDYPPNTQYF. The CDR3 nucleotides are TGTGCCAGCAGTTGGGGGGACTACCCACCTAATACGCAGTATTTT.

The rearrangement links TRBV5-1 to TRBJ1-5; D is uncertain. The CDR3 length is 13 residues. Trimming removed 2 bases from V and 6 bases from J, with 9 bases in between. Germline values: CDR1 SGHRS, CDR2 YFSETQ. The CDR3 here is CASSFWTGQPQHF. The CDR3 nucleotides read TGCGCCAGCAGCTTTTGGACGGGTCAGCCCCAGCATTTT.

This clone was seen a single time. The V and J genes are TRBV29-1 and TRBJ2-1; 13 nucleotides line up with TRBD2. The CDR3 has 15 residues. Germline values: CDR1 SQVTM, CDR2 ANQGSEA. The V segment lost 6 bases and the J segment 8 bases; nucleotides outside the gene matches: 10. The CDR3 DNA reads TGCAGCGTCGCGTCCGGGACTAGCGGGAAGGATGAGCAGTTCTTC. Its translation is CSVASGTSGKDEQFF.

J is TRBJ2-7 and V is TRBV5-6, with 10 positions matching TRBD1. This CDR3 contains 19 residues. Germline CDR1 and CDR2: SGHDT and YYEEEE. Trimming removed 3 bases from V and 3 bases from J; junction bases left unmatched: 18. The CDR3 region is CASSSTGGYGTGVIYEQYF. The CDR3 DNA sequence: TGTGCCAGCAGCTCCACGGGCGGGTACGGGACAGGGGTAATCTACGAGCAGTACTTC.

The chain uses TRBV11-1 and TRBJ2-1; D remains unclear. The CDR3 runs to 13 residues. V was pared by 0 bases and J by 7 bases, with 7 bases between. From germline, CDR1 is SGHAT and CDR2 FQDESV (reference sequence). In nucleotides, the CDR3 is TGTGCCAGCAGCTTAGCTTTAGAGAATGAGCAGTTCTTC. Its protein product is CASSLALENEQFF.

The rearrangement links TRBV6-5 to TRBJ1-1, with a tentative D call TRBD1 (6 bases). From germline, CDR1 is MNHEY and CDR2 SVGAGI. The CDR3 is 16 amino acids. Trimming removed 0 bases at V and 2 bases at J, with 13 bases between. This CDR3 is CASSYSKYRDNTEAFF. CDR3 sequence (DNA): TGTGCCAGCAGTTACTCGAAATACAGGGATAACACTGAAGCTTTCTTT.

The V and J genes are TRBV6-5 and TRBJ2-1, with 11 bases aligning to TRBD2. The CDR3 loop spans 15 amino acids. The germline gives CDR1 MNHEY, CDR2 SVGAGI. The V and J ends lost 5 bases and 8 bases, in that order; junction bases with no gene match: 8. The CDR3 DNA follows: TGTGCCAGCAGTACCCCCGGGACTAGCGGATATGAGCAGTTCTTC. Translating it yields CASSTPGTSGYEQFF.

The rearrangement uses TRBV5-6 and TRBJ1-2; perhaps TRBD1 as D (6 bases). Germline V lookup: CDR1 SGHDT, CDR2 YYEEEE. This CDR3 is 13 amino acids long. V was shortened by 1 base and J by 2 bases, with 6 bases between the two germline ends. The CDR3, as DNA: TGTGCCAGCAGCTTGAGGGGGAACTATGGCTACACCTTC. This sequence encodes CASSLRGNYGYTF.

V is TRBV20-1 and J is TRBJ1-2, with D perhaps matching TRBD1 (5 bases). V shed 4 bases and J shed 10 bases, with 7 bases lying between them. The CDR3 loop spans 9 amino acids. From germline, CDR1 is DFQATT and CDR2 SNEGSKA (reference sequence). This CDR3 reads CSAKGAYTF. CDR3 sequence (DNA): TGCAGTGCTAAAGGGGCCTACACCTTC.

The genes are TRBV27 and TRBJ2-3, with D hard to call. The germline V gene has CDR1 MNHEY and CDR2 SMNVEV (reference sequence). V was trimmed by 7 bases and J by 1 base, leaving 3 bases between them. The CDR3 extends over 11 amino acids. The CDR3 sequence: CASTGTDTQYF. The CDR3 nucleotides are TGTGCCAGCACGGGCACAGATACGCAGTATTTT.

The chain joins TRBV4-2 to TRBJ2-7; 13 bases agree with TRBD2. V dropped 3 bases and J dropped 3; count of bases not matched to a gene: 14. The CDR3 has 19 residues. The germline CDR1 and CDR2 sequences are LGHNA and YNFKEQ. The CDR3 sequence is CASSQGVGLAGAPGYEQYF. The CDR3 region has the DNA TGTGCCAGCAGCCAGGGGGTCGGACTAGCGGGAGCCCCTGGCTACGAGCAGTACTTC.

The V and J genes are TRBV18 and TRBJ1-5; D remains unclear. CDR1 is KGHSH and CDR2 is LQKENI in the germline V gene. This CDR3 has 14 residues. V shed 6 bases and J shed 7 bases, with 16 bases lying between them. CDR3 region: CASSLSGSGQPQHF. CDR3 DNA sequence: TGTGCCAGCTCCTTGTCCGGGAGTGGCCAGCCCCAGCATTTT.

The CDR3 loop reads CASSLDSDFSYEQYV. In DNA, the CDR3 is TGTGCCAGCAGCTTGGACAGTGATTTCTCCTACGAGCAGTACGTC. The V gene is TRBV7-2, the J gene TRBJ2-7; the D gene is possibly TRBD1 (6 bases). V lost 3 bases and J 0 bases, leaving 12 bases between the germline ends. The germline CDR1 and CDR2 sequences are SGHTA and FQGNSA. CDR3 size: 15 residues.

This clone was seen once. This rearrangement joins TRBV4-1 to TRBJ2-7, with 10 bases fitting TRBD1. J lost 6 bases, V lost 3 bases, and 8 bases had no gene match. CDR3 length equals 15 residues. Germline CDR1 reads MGHRA; CDR2 reads YSYEKL. CDR3 residues: CASSQTTGGYIEQYF. Written as DNA, the CDR3 is TGCGCCAGCAGCCAGACGACAGGGGGCTATATCGAGCAGTACTTC.

The chain joins TRBV6-6 to TRBJ1-1, with D unclear. This CDR3 region has 14 residues. Germline CDR1 and CDR2: MNHNY and SVGAGI (reference sequence). Trimming took 6 bases from V and 0 from J, leaving 11 bases between them. The CDR3 DNA reads TGTGCCAGCAGGCCACATGGCCTGAACACTGAAGCTTTCTTT. It yields the protein CASRPHGLNTEAFF.

A remark on this clone: The sample holds other DNA sequences that translate to the same CDR3. The chain combines TRBV5-1 with TRBJ2-5; D is unresolved. CDR3 length: 11 amino acids. Per germline, CDR1 SGHRS and CDR2 YFSETQ. V lost 1 base and J lost 4, with 2 bases in between. CDR3 protein: CASSLRETQYF. The CDR3 DNA reads as TGCGCCAGCAGCTTGAGAGAGACCCAGTACTTC.

The rearrangement uses TRBV18 and TRBJ1-2; TRBD1 aligns across 9 bases. The CDR3 is made up of 15 amino acids. The J segment lost 3 bases and the V segment lost 4 bases, leaving 6 bases of the junction unmatched. From germline, CDR1 is KGHSH and CDR2 LQKENI. CDR3 sequence reads: CASSRRTGVYYGYTF. The CDR3 DNA sequence: TGTGCCAGCTCACGGCGGACAGGGGTCTACTATGGCTACACCTTC.

V and J are TRBV5-1 and TRBJ2-3; no firm D call. V was pared by 4 bases and J by 2 bases, with 14 bases between. Per the germline V gene, CDR1 is SGHRS and CDR2 is YFSETQ. The CDR3 is 15 amino acids. The CDR3 DNA sequence: TGCGCCAGCAGCCCCCTAGAACCCTACACAGATACGCAGTATTTT. This codes for CASSPLEPYTDTQYF.

This chain links TRBV13 with TRBJ2-1; D possibly matches TRBD1 or TRBD2 (5 bases each). CDR1 is PRHDT, CDR2 FYEKMQ, per germline (reference sequence). CDR3 length equals 13 residues. V dropped 5 bases and J dropped 7 bases, with 12 bases sitting between them. This CDR3 is CASSLRGTNEQFF. The CDR3 DNA sequence: TGTGCCAGCAGCCTCCGGGGCACGAATGAGCAGTTCTTC.

The chain recombines TRBV30 with TRBJ1-1; D unclear. V lost 2 bases and J 4 bases, leaving 8 bases between the germline ends. The CDR3 contains 12 residues. The germline gives CDR1 GTSNPN, CDR2 SVGIG (reference sequence). CDR3 in amino acids: CAWSRAFTEAFF. The CDR3 coding sequence is TGTGCCTGGAGTCGGGCCTTCACTGAAGCTTTCTTT.

The gene calls are TRBV15 and TRBJ1-2; TRBD1 matches at 7 bases. V was pared by 3 bases and J by 6 bases, with 4 bases of the junction left unmatched. The germline V gene has CDR1 LNHNV and CDR2 YYDKDF (reference sequence). CDR3 length: 13 amino acids. The CDR3: CATSRGGQHGYTF. The DNA for the CDR3 is TGTGCCACCAGCAGGGGGGGACAGCATGGCTACACCTTC.

This clone appeared a single time. The gene calls are TRBV6-6 and TRBJ2-6; D perhaps matches TRBD1 (6 bases). V dropped 6 bases and J dropped 3 bases, with 12 bases sitting between them. Germline V gene sequence: CDR1 MNHNY, CDR2 SVGAGI (reference sequence). The CDR3 totals 15 residues. The DNA of the CDR3 is TGTGCCAGCAGCACCTCAGGGGATGGGGCCAACGTCCTGACTTTC. Its translation: CASSTSGDGANVLTF.

The V gene is TRBV9, the J gene TRBJ1-2; possible D gene TRBD1, 5 bases. The length of the CDR3 is 15 residues. Germline lookup yields CDR1 SGDLS and CDR2 YYNGEE. The V end was cut by 4 bases, the J end by 5 bases, with 18 bases between. The CDR3 loop reads CASSPYQGKGYGYTF. The CDR3 DNA sequence: TGTGCCAGCAGCCCCTACCAAGGGAAGGGGTATGGCTACACCTTC.

This clone appeared a single time. The V call is TRBV2, the J call TRBJ2-3; D not resolved. Between the trimmed V and J ends, which lost 0 bases and 3 bases, there was a span of 7 bases. This CDR3 region has 14 residues. Germline V lookup: CDR1 SNHLY, CDR2 FYNNEI. The CDR3 DNA follows: TGTGCCAGCAGTGAAGCGAAGGTAACAGATACGCAGTATTTT. It yields the protein CASSEAKVTDTQYF.

Concerning this clone itself: An end of the junction does not agree with germline; a read error may underlie this. The CDR3 here is CAGSVARYTGELFF. Here the CDR3 DNA reads TGTGCCGGCAGCGTAGCTAGATACACCGGGGAGCTGTTTTTT. V is TRBV9 and J is TRBJ2-2; D not certain. The CDR3 runs to 14 residues. The V gene's germline CDR1 is SGDLS and CDR2 YYNGEE.

As DNA, the CDR3 is TGTGCCAGCAGCTCCCTATCGGGCTATGGCTACACCTTC. Its translation is CASSSLSGYGYTF. The chain joins TRBV5-6 to TRBJ1-2; D is undetermined. The CDR3 consists of 13 residues. Germline loops: CDR1 SGHDT, CDR2 YYEEEE. The germline V and J ends were trimmed by 3 bases and 4 bases, with 10 bases remaining between them.

The chain is built from TRBV27 and TRBJ1-1; the D is unclear. The CDR3 has 15 amino acids. Trimming took off 5 bases at V and 0 bases at J, with 13 bases between the two ends. Germline values: CDR1 MNHEY, CDR2 SMNVEV (reference sequence). CDR3 amino acids: CASSMSLTLNTEAFF. The DNA of the CDR3 is TGTGCCAGCAGTATGTCGTTGACGCTGAACACTGAAGCTTTCTTT.

The V and J genes are TRBV11-3 and TRBJ1-3; D is uncertain. This CDR3 region has 14 residues. Per the germline V gene, CDR1 is SGHNT and CDR2 is YENEEA. V lost 0 bases and J lost 1, with 4 bases in between. This CDR3 reads CASSLEGSGNTIYF. DNA for the CDR3: TGTGCCAGCAGCTTAGAGGGGTCTGGAAACACCATATATTTT.